These T cell receptor beta chains were read from a single sample in a study of cytomegalovirus exposure and HLA in healthy donors. The protocol was immunoSEQ multiplex PCR, while the TCRdb copy is restricted to in-frame clones and leaves out a portion. The table includes some 150,000 clones, almost 80% detected once. The sample comprised PBMCs. Receptors originate from a woman between 45 and 65 years old in good health and CMV-seronegative. Each CDR3 is given with its conserved first and last residue. A D gene is named only where the DNA matches it firmly. Clone size is shown for a subset of rows, as once, few, many or a class of expanded clone.

.	TRBV6-5	TRBJ2-5	TRBD2	TGTGCCAGCAGTTACTCGACGTCTAGCGGGAGGAATCAGTACTTC	CASSYSTSSGRNQYF
.	TRBV28	TRBJ2-2	.	TGTGCCAGCAGTCCTCTGGGGGCTAGTCGCCCTTTTGGCACCGGGGAGCTGTTTTTT	CASSPLGASRPFGTGELFF
few	TRBV4-2	TRBJ2-6	TRBD2	TGTGCCAGCAGCCAAGTGGTCCTGCGGGAGGCTGGGGCCAACGTCCTGACTTTC	CASSQVVLREAGANVLTF
once	TRBV2	TRBJ2-1	.	TGTGCCAGCAGAGGAGACAGAACATACAATGAGCAGTTCTTC	CASRGDRTYNEQFF
.	TRBV7-8	TRBJ2-7	.	TGTGCCAGCAGCCTAGGCGCAGGGAACGAGCAGTACTTC	CASSLGAGNEQYF
.	TRBV6-5	TRBJ2-1	TRBD1	TGTGCCAGCAGTTACTGGGACAGGGGCTACAATGAGCAGTTCTTC	CASSYWDRGYNEQFF
once	TRBV9	TRBJ1-5	TRBD1	TGTGCCAGCAGCGCAACGGACAGGGGGCTGAATCAGCCCCAGCATTTT	CASSATDRGLNQPQHF
.	TRBV4-3	TRBJ2-5	.	TGCGCCAGCAGCCAAGATCCCCGCCGTAGAGAGACCCAGTACTTC	CASSQDPRRRETQYF
.	TRBV2	TRBJ2-1	TRBD1	TGTGCCAGCAGTGTAAGGACAGGGGGGTACAATGAGCAGTTCTTC	CASSVRTGGYNEQFF
.	TRBV6-4	TRBJ1-2	.	TGTGCCAGCAGTGACTCAGGAGAGACGGGCTATGGCTACACCTTC	CASSDSGETGYGYTF
.	TRBV20-1	TRBJ1-5	TRBD1	TGCAGTGCTAGGGGGGGTCCCGGGACAGCTTTT	CSARGGPGTAF
few	TRBV4-2	TRBJ2-2	TRBD1	TGTGCCAGCAGCCAAACAATGACAGGGGCAAACACCGGGGAGCTGTTTTTT	CASSQTMTGANTGELFF
.	TRBV4-1	TRBJ2-7	.	TGCGCCAGCAGCCAAGATATGGAGAGGGACGAGCAGTACTTC	CASSQDMERDEQYF
.	TRBV19	TRBJ2-6	.	TGTGCCAGTAGTATACCTCCCGGGTACTCTGGGGCCAACGTCCTGACTTTC	CASSIPPGYSGANVLTF
.	TRBV6-5	TRBJ2-7	.	TGTGCCAGCAGACTCGGACCGGGGGTTTTCTACGAGCAGTACTTC	CASRLGPGVFYEQYF
.	TRBV7-9	TRBJ1-1	.	TGTGCCAGCAGCTTAAAAGTGACTAACACTGAAGCTTTCTTT	CASSLKVTNTEAFF
.	TRBV9	TRBJ1-4	TRBD1	TGTGCCAGCACCACCGGGACAGGGGGAAAACTGTTTTTT	CASTTGTGGKLFF
few	TRBV5-1	TRBJ2-5	TRBD1	TGCGCCAGCAGCCCGGTCAGGGGGCAAGAGACCCAGTACTTC	CASSPVRGQETQYF
.	TRBV4-3	TRBJ2-1	.	TGCGCCAGTTCGGGGGTAGGCTCCTACAATGAGCAGTTCTTC	CASSGVGSYNEQFF
.	TRBV4-3	TRBJ2-7	TRBD1	TGCGCCAGCAGCCCCGACAGGGGCCACGAGCAGTACTTC	CASSPDRGHEQYF
.	TRBV28	TRBJ1-1	.	TGTGCCAGCAATACGGACACGAACACTGAAGCTTTCTTT	CASNTDTNTEAFF